Listed below are T cell receptor beta chains from one sample, sequenced in a study of T cell responses to AZD1222 COVID-19 vaccine. Assay used: immunoSEQ multiplex PCR; TCRdb lists only in-frame clones, some missing. The sample lists 150,000 to 180,000 clones, 85% to 90% occurring once. Sample: peripheral blood, taken on day 0 of MenACWY control vaccination. These receptors all come from an adult in good health. The CDR3 runs from the conserved cysteine through the conserved F or W. Fields, in order: J gene, D gene, clone size, V gene, CDR3 DNA, CDR3 protein. D genes are given only for firm matches. Some rows have no size entry. The others give once, few or many, or a class for an expanded clone.

J: TRBJ2-3
D: .
size: .
V: TRBV5-1
DNA: TGCGCCAGCAGCTTGACTAGCCGAACAGATACGCAGTATTTT
CDR3: CASSLTSRTDTQYF

J: TRBJ2-2
D: .
size: .
V: TRBV5-4
DNA: TGTGCCAGCAGCTTGAGTGTTGGAGCATCGAACACCGGGGAGCTGTTTTTT
CDR3: CASSLSVGASNTGELFF

J: TRBJ1-1
D: .
size: few
V: TRBV28
DNA: TGTGCCAGCAGTTTATCTGGACTCACTGAAGCTTTCTTT
CDR3: CASSLSGLTEAFF

J: TRBJ2-7
D: .
size: .
V: TRBV7-9
DNA: TGTGCCAGCAGCTTAGGACAGTACTACGAGCAGTACTTC
CDR3: CASSLGQYYEQYF

J: TRBJ2-1
D: .
size: .
V: TRBV7-9
DNA: TGTGCCAGCAAAGAGTCGACTGAGCAGTTCTTC
CDR3: CASKESTEQFF

J: TRBJ1-4
D: .
size: .
V: TRBV19
DNA: TGTGCCAGTAGTTCCCGTTTTGGGTCTAATGAAAAACTGTTTTTT
CDR3: CASSSRFGSNEKLFF

J: TRBJ1-2
D: TRBD1
size: .
V: TRBV30
DNA: TGTGCCTGGAGACAACAGGGGGCGAACTATGGCTACACCTTC
CDR3: CAWRQQGANYGYTF

J: TRBJ2-3
D: TRBD2
size: .
V: TRBV5-4
DNA: TGTGCCAGCAGTCTGGGACTAGCGGGGGGCGTCACAGATACGCAGTATTTT
CDR3: CASSLGLAGGVTDTQYF

J: TRBJ2-1
D: .
size: .
V: TRBV2
DNA: TGTGCCAGCCGGGGGCTTGGTGAGCAGTTCTTC
CDR3: CASRGLGEQFF

J: TRBJ1-4
D: .
size: .
V: TRBV28
DNA: TGTGCCAGCAGCCGGGACTGGGTTGCTAATGAAAAACTGTTTTTT
CDR3: CASSRDWVANEKLFF

J: TRBJ1-2
D: .
size: .
V: TRBV29-1
DNA: TGCAGCGTGACCATAGCTCCCAGAGGGGGCTACACCTTC
CDR3: CSVTIAPRGGYTF

J: TRBJ1-2
D: .
size: .
V: TRBV7-2
DNA: TGTGCCAGCAGCTTCGTAACAGCGAATGGCTACACCTTC
CDR3: CASSFVTANGYTF